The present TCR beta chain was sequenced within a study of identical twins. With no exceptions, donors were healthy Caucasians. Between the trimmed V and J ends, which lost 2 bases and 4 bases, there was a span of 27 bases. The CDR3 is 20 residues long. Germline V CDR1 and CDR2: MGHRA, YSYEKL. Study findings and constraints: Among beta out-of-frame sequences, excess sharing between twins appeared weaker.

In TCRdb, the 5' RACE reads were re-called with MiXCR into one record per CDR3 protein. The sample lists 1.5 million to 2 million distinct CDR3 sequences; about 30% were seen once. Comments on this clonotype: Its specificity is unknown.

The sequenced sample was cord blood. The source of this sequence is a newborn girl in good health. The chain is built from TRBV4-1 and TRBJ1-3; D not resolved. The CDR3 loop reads CASSQYPGIPQSSLGNTIYF. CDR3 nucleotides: TGCGCCAGCAGCCAATACCCCGGGATTCCCCAATCATCTCTAGGAAACACCATATATTTT.